The clone carrying this T cell receptor (beta chain) was picked up one time. This entry is derived from a study of blood T cell repertoires in COVID-19. TCRdb's copy holds only in-frame clones and misses some; the assay was immunoSEQ multiplex PCR. This table holds under 350,000 clones, 65% to 90% found once. Participants, roughly 18 to 90 years old, spanned under 25 US areas. This TCR was sampled from a woman aged 40 to 50 with acute COVID-19. The sample comprised PBMCs or T cells enriched from blood (not recorded which).

CDR3 loop: CASSLLYQETQYF. In nucleotides, the CDR3 is TGCGCCAGCAGCTTGCTGTACCAAGAGACCCAGTACTTC. The V gene is TRBV5-1, the J gene TRBJ2-5; D ambiguous. V was shortened by 1 base and J by 0 bases, with 4 bases between the two germline ends. The CDR3 is 13 residues long. Per the germline V gene, CDR1 is SGHRS and CDR2 is YFSETQ.